This TCR beta chain was recovered during a study of cytotoxic CD8 clonotypes in ibrutinib-treated CLL. Germline V gene sequence: CDR1 LNHDA, CDR2 SQIVND (reference sequence). The CDR3 has 14 amino acids. V lost 7 bases and J 1 base, leaving 10 bases between the germline ends. Assay used: immunoSEQ multiplex PCR; TCRdb lists only in-frame clones, some missing. The sample carries 270,000 or so clones, roughly 76% recorded once. The specimen comprised PBMCs, sampled at disease progression, from a patient treated with ibrutinib. This TCR was sampled from a human donor with chronic lymphocytic leukemia. V is TRBV19 and J is TRBJ2-2; no clear D. The CDR3 nucleotides are TGTGCCAGTACGGGCAGGCAGAACACCGGGGAGCTGTTTTTT. This translates into CASTGRQNTGELFF.